The rows below give T cell receptor beta chains drawn from one sample of a study of graft-versus-host responses after intestinal transplantation. Profiling relied on immunoSEQ multiplex PCR, and the TCRdb table lists in-frame clones only, not all of them. The sample has fewer than 150,000 clones, around nine tenths seen once; the top ten hold around 0.16%. The antigens of these receptors remain unknown. Here the sequenced sample was unstimulated CD4+ T cells sorted from spleen or lymph node cells, taken before intestinal transplant. These receptors all come from a human donor who received an intestinal transplant. The conserved cysteine and the conserved F or W are not part of the CDR3 here. D genes are given only for firm matches. Expanded clones get a size class; other rows say once, few or many, or leave the size out.

j_gene: TRBJ2-7; v_gene: TRBV13; abundance: NA; len: 13; d_gene: TRBD2; CDR3aa: ASRLAGTSVYEQY
j_gene: TRBJ1-2; v_gene: TRBV7-9; abundance: NA; len: 12; d_gene: NA; CDR3aa: ASSPSTANYGYT
j_gene: TRBJ2-4; v_gene: TRBV11-1; abundance: NA; len: 13; d_gene: NA; CDR3aa: ASSIDPTWGDIQY
j_gene: TRBJ1-1; v_gene: TRBV11-3; abundance: NA; len: 11; d_gene: NA; CDR3aa: ASSWGGNTEAF
j_gene: TRBJ1-1; v_gene: TRBV6-1; abundance: NA; len: 11; d_gene: NA; CDR3aa: ASSEMATGKAF
j_gene: TRBJ1-3; v_gene: TRBV30; abundance: NA; len: 13; d_gene: TRBD1; CDR3aa: AWSGDRVWRNTIY
j_gene: TRBJ1-5; v_gene: TRBV30; abundance: NA; len: 16; d_gene: NA; CDR3aa: AWSVGARDPLSNQPQH
j_gene: TRBJ2-3; v_gene: TRBV18; abundance: NA; len: 13; d_gene: NA; CDR3aa: ASSPPSRYTDTQY
j_gene: TRBJ2-7; v_gene: TRBV6-5; abundance: once; len: 9; d_gene: NA; CDR3aa: ASSSPYEQY
j_gene: TRBJ1-2; v_gene: TRBV6-5; abundance: NA; len: 12; d_gene: TRBD1; CDR3aa: ASSVKGQGYGYT
j_gene: TRBJ1-5; v_gene: TRBV2; abundance: NA; len: 13; d_gene: TRBD1; CDR3aa: ASTIQGFGNQPQH
j_gene: TRBJ2-1; v_gene: TRBV6-5; abundance: NA; len: 13; d_gene: TRBD2; CDR3aa: ASSYPGLADNEQF
j_gene: TRBJ1-6; v_gene: TRBV7-6; abundance: NA; len: 15; d_gene: NA; CDR3aa: ASSLEPPSSYNSPLH
j_gene: TRBJ2-7; v_gene: TRBV5-6; abundance: NA; len: 13; d_gene: NA; CDR3aa: ASKILGTPSYEQY
j_gene: TRBJ1-2; v_gene: TRBV19; abundance: few; len: 12; d_gene: TRBD1; CDR3aa: ASSQSQGARGYT
j_gene: NA; v_gene: TRBV9; abundance: NA; len: 15; d_gene: TRBD1; CDR3aa: ASSVGVGTGYEYEQY
j_gene: TRBJ1-1; v_gene: TRBV5-1; abundance: NA; len: 11; d_gene: NA; CDR3aa: ASRTQENTEAF
j_gene: TRBJ1-6; v_gene: TRBV15; abundance: NA; len: 13; d_gene: NA; CDR3aa: ATSRERLINSPLH
j_gene: TRBJ2-7; v_gene: TRBV7-6; abundance: NA; len: 18; d_gene: TRBD2; CDR3aa: ASSLTPSQGLAGGPGEQY
j_gene: TRBJ1-5; v_gene: TRBV19; abundance: once; len: 15; d_gene: TRBD1; CDR3aa: ASSILRDRGFDQPQH
j_gene: TRBJ2-5; v_gene: TRBV30; abundance: NA; len: 11; d_gene: NA; CDR3aa: AWSATDPQAQY
j_gene: TRBJ2-7; v_gene: TRBV7-2; abundance: NA; len: 14; d_gene: NA; CDR3aa: ASSLDLARDILEQY
j_gene: TRBJ2-1; v_gene: TRBV10-3; abundance: NA; len: 11; d_gene: NA; CDR3aa: AISGTADNEQF
j_gene: TRBJ1-1; v_gene: TRBV28; abundance: NA; len: 10; d_gene: NA; CDR3aa: ASSLGPKEAF
j_gene: TRBJ1-3; v_gene: TRBV19; abundance: NA; len: 12; d_gene: TRBD1; CDR3aa: ASSKDRAVYTIY
j_gene: TRBJ1-5; v_gene: TRBV11-3; abundance: NA; len: 10; d_gene: NA; CDR3aa: ASSLPTGPQH
j_gene: TRBJ1-2; v_gene: TRBV4-2; abundance: few; len: 11; d_gene: NA; CDR3aa: ASSQGDISGYT
j_gene: TRBJ2-7; v_gene: TRBV6-5; abundance: NA; len: 11; d_gene: NA; CDR3aa: ASSAPGVYEQY
j_gene: TRBJ1-1; v_gene: TRBV19; abundance: NA; len: 12; d_gene: NA; CDR3aa: ASSMGWAGTEAF
j_gene: TRBJ2-4; v_gene: TRBV6-6; abundance: NA; len: 11; d_gene: TRBD1; CDR3aa: ASSYRDRGVQY
j_gene: TRBJ2-3; v_gene: TRBV7-9; abundance: few; len: 10; d_gene: NA; CDR3aa: ASSFYTDTQY
j_gene: TRBJ1-5; v_gene: TRBV4-1; abundance: NA; len: 11; d_gene: NA; CDR3aa: ASSQVANQPQH
j_gene: TRBJ2-5; v_gene: TRBV10-3; abundance: NA; len: 11; d_gene: NA; CDR3aa: AISERGQETQY
j_gene: TRBJ1-2; v_gene: TRBV19; abundance: NA; len: 12; d_gene: NA; CDR3aa: ASSIGRRNYGYT
j_gene: TRBJ2-1; v_gene: TRBV19; abundance: NA; len: 13; d_gene: TRBD1; CDR3aa: ASRTPGQGKNEQF
j_gene: TRBJ1-4; v_gene: TRBV11-3; abundance: NA; len: 12; d_gene: NA; CDR3aa: ASSLAGFNEKLF
j_gene: TRBJ1-2; v_gene: TRBV4-2; abundance: NA; len: 13; d_gene: NA; CDR3aa: ASSQEAKGNYGYT
j_gene: TRBJ2-3; v_gene: TRBV5-1; abundance: NA; len: 15; d_gene: TRBD2; CDR3aa: ASSLRTGLAGADTQY
j_gene: TRBJ1-1; v_gene: TRBV19; abundance: NA; len: 11; d_gene: NA; CDR3aa: ASSPSRTGVFF
j_gene: TRBJ2-5; v_gene: TRBV10-3; abundance: NA; len: 11; d_gene: NA; CDR3aa: AIGLQDQETQY
j_gene: TRBJ2-1; v_gene: TRBV7-9; abundance: NA; len: 14; d_gene: TRBD1; CDR3aa: ASSLDPPGQGGEQF
j_gene: TRBJ1-5; v_gene: TRBV7-8; abundance: NA; len: 13; d_gene: TRBD1; CDR3aa: ASSRSGQGNQPQH
j_gene: TRBJ1-1; v_gene: TRBV7-2; abundance: NA; len: 9; d_gene: NA; CDR3aa: ASRRNTEAF
j_gene: TRBJ2-3; v_gene: TRBV27; abundance: NA; len: 11; d_gene: NA; CDR3aa: ASSRGPTDTQY
j_gene: TRBJ1-2; v_gene: TRBV5-1; abundance: NA; len: 11; d_gene: NA; CDR3aa: ASSLAQQYGYT
j_gene: TRBJ2-5; v_gene: TRBV7-9; abundance: NA; len: 12; d_gene: NA; CDR3aa: ASSSTRAGETQY
j_gene: TRBJ1-1; v_gene: TRBV4-2; abundance: NA; len: 14; d_gene: NA; CDR3aa: ASSQEGVGGRWAAF